These 24 T cell receptor beta chains share one sample of origin, sequenced in a study of blood T cell repertoires in COVID-19. Only in-frame clones appear in the TCRdb table, and some are missing; sequencing was by immunoSEQ multiplex PCR. The data contain tens of thousands of clones, 85% to 90% of them singletons. Sequenced: peripheral blood. The receptors stem from a man in his 60s with acute or convalescent COVID-19.

The gene calls are TRBV9 and TRBJ1-4, with D possibly matching TRBD1 (5 bases). Germline V CDR1 and CDR2: SGDLS, YYNGEE. V was cut by 0 bases and J by 7 bases, with 7 bases left in between. The CDR3 totals 13 residues. This chain's CDR3 is CASSVAGGEKLFF. CDR3 nucleotides: TGTGCCAGCAGCGTAGCGGGGGGTGAAAAACTGTTTTTT.

The chain links TRBV4-3 to TRBJ2-1, with 11 bases identical to TRBD2. V lost 0 bases, J lost 8 bases, and 9 bases stayed unmatched. CDR1 and CDR2 (germline): LGHNA, YSLEER. The CDR3 sequence is 17 residues long. This chain's CDR3 is CASSQDLPTSGNDEQFF. CDR3 in DNA: TGCGCCAGCAGCCAAGATCTTCCGACTAGCGGGAACGATGAGCAGTTCTTC.

The chain combines TRBV28 with TRBJ2-3; TRBD1 matches 8 bases. CDR3 length: 16 amino acids. The V gene end was trimmed by 5 bases and the J gene end by 7 bases; junction bases not matched to a gene: 14. From germline, CDR1 is MDHEN and CDR2 SYDVKM. The CDR3, as DNA: TGTGCCAGCAGTCCCGTGGACAGGGCGCTTACCCATACGCAGTATTTT. Its protein is CASSPVDRALTHTQYF.

This sequence joins TRBV24-1 and TRBJ1-2; 8 bases line up with TRBD1. The CDR3 is 15 residues long. The ends lost 3 bases at V and 8 bases at J; junction bases unmatched: 10. Looked up from germline, CDR1 is KGHDR and CDR2 is SFDVKD. CDR3 sequence reads: CATSDPNQGAGGYTF. The CDR3 DNA sequence: TGTGCCACCAGTGATCCCAACCAGGGGGCTGGAGGCTACACCTTC.

V is TRBV23-1 and J is TRBJ2-5; a weak D match, TRBD1 (6 bases). TRBV23-1 is sorted into the ORF group, with uncertain function. V was trimmed by 1 base and J by 4 bases, leaving 13 bases between them. The CDR3 length is 15 residues. The CDR3 DNA reads TGCGCCAGCAGTCAATATAACAGGGAATTAGAGACCCAGTACTTC. Translated, it gives CASSQYNRELETQYF.

J is TRBJ2-1 and V is TRBV6-5; 10 nucleotides match TRBD1. The CDR3 consists of 13 residues. The trim removed 8 bases at V and 9 bases at J, leaving 7 bases unmatched. Germline V gives CDR1 MNHEY, CDR2 SVGAGI. The CDR3 here is CASQGQGTREQFF. As DNA, the CDR3 is TGTGCCAGCCAGGGACAGGGGACGCGTGAGCAGTTCTTC.

This clone came up a few times. The chain recombines TRBV4-3 with TRBJ1-1; no reliable D call. The CDR3 sequence is 15 residues long. V lost 0 bases, J lost 2 bases, and 10 bases lay in between. Germline lookup yields CDR1 LGHNA and CDR2 YSLEER. CDR3 region: CASSQEEVSNTEAFF. The CDR3 coding sequence is TGCGCCAGCAGCCAAGAGGAGGTCTCAAACACTGAAGCTTTCTTT.

The chain joins TRBV28 to TRBJ1-4; D is perhaps TRBD1 (5 bases). This CDR3 has 16 residues. In germline, CDR1 is MDHEN, CDR2 SYDVKM. V was clipped by 5 bases and J by 0 bases, with 13 bases between them. The CDR3 DNA reads as TGTGCCAGCAGTCTCCACGGACAAACAACTAATGAAAAACTGTTTTTT. This codes for CASSLHGQTTNEKLFF.

This clone has a handful of counts. The chain carries TRBV6-5 and TRBJ2-7; the match to TRBD1 covers 7 bases. Germline-derived CDR1 and CDR2 are MNHEY and SVGAGI. CDR3 length equals 14 residues. Losses at the gene ends were 5 bases for V and 4 bases for J; bases not matched to a gene: 8. CDR3 DNA: TGTGCCAGCAGTCGGGACAGAGAGAATTACGAGCAGTACTTC. Its translation: CASSRDRENYEQYF.

The chain carries TRBV19 and TRBJ2-7; 12 bases match TRBD1. Germline CDR1 LNHDA, CDR2 SQIVND (reference sequence). The CDR3 is made up of 12 amino acids. J was trimmed by 5 bases and V by 8 bases; bases with no gene match: 1. DNA for the CDR3: TGTGCCAGTGGGACAGGGGGCGACGAGCAGTACTTC. It yields the protein CASGTGGDEQYF.

The V call is TRBV13, the J call TRBJ2-4; 7 bases map to TRBD1. Germline lookup yields CDR1 PRHDT and CDR2 FYEKMQ (reference sequence). The CDR3 runs 16 residues. With 3 bases clipped from V and 2 bases from J, the junction kept 7 bases outside the gene matches. The CDR3 nucleotides read TGTGCCAGCAGCTTCGACAGGGAGTTCACCAAAAACATTCAGTACTTC. Its protein is CASSFDREFTKNIQYF.

The chain links TRBV19 to TRBJ2-7; 8 bases align to TRBD2. The CDR3 runs to 14 residues. Germline loops: CDR1 LNHDA, CDR2 SQIVND (reference sequence). J was trimmed by 1 base and V by 4 bases; bases with no gene match: 3. The CDR3 bases are TGTGCCAGTAGTAAACTAGCGGAATCCTACGAGCAGTACTTC. Protein: CASSKLAESYEQYF.

In this sample, this clone turned up once. The chain carries TRBV2 and TRBJ2-3, with D maybe TRBD2 (5 bases). Germline assignment: CDR1 SNHLY and CDR2 FYNNEI. Deletions cut 5 bases from V and 4 bases from J, with 10 bases between. The CDR3 spans 13 residues. The CDR3 here is CASSTGGPDTQYF. The CDR3, as DNA: TGTGCCAGCAGTACCGGCGGGCCAGATACGCAGTATTTT.

V gene TRBV19 combines with J gene TRBJ1-4; unclear D gene. CDR1 and CDR2 (germline): LNHDA, SQIVND (reference sequence). The CDR3 length is 13 residues. V lost 5 bases to trimming and J lost 6 bases, with 10 bases between them. CDR3 amino acids: CASSPRVHEKLFF. CDR3 bases: TGTGCCAGTAGTCCCCGGGTTCATGAAAAACTGTTTTTT.

This clone turned up a few times. The rearrangement joins TRBV10-3 to TRBJ2-7, with 15 nucleotides matching TRBD2. From germline, CDR1 is ENHRY and CDR2 SYGVKD. J lost 3 bases, V lost 8 bases, and 8 bases had no gene match. The CDR3 extends over 16 amino acids. As DNA, the CDR3 is TGTGCCATCGCCGGGACTAGCGGGAGGAATAACTACGAGCAGTACTTC. Translating gives CAIAGTSGRNNYEQYF.

This chain joins TRBV7-8 and TRBJ1-1; 7 nucleotides match TRBD1. Unmatched junction bases numbered 6, after V lost 5 bases and J lost 6 bases. The CDR3 covers 13 residues. The germline gives CDR1 SGHVS, CDR2 FQNEAQ. CDR3: CASSPLGQPEAFF. The CDR3 DNA reads TGTGCCAGCAGCCCCTTGGGACAGCCTGAAGCTTTCTTT.

This clone has just a few counts. The same CDR3 arises from other DNA sequences in this sample as well. The V and J genes are TRBV5-5 and TRBJ2-1; TRBD2 aligns across 14 bases. V gave up 4 bases and J gave up 1 base; unmatched junction bases: 4. The CDR3 is 17 amino acids. Germline-derived CDR1 and CDR2 are SGHKS and YYEKEE (reference sequence). The CDR3 DNA reads TGTGCCAGCAGCCCCCGACTAGCGGGGGGGTCCTACAATGAGCAGTTCTTC. Protein sequence: CASSPRLAGGSYNEQFF.

In this sample, this clone turned up once. This chain connects TRBV7-2 to TRBJ2-2; 7 bases are a match to TRBD2. Germline loops: CDR1 SGHTA, CDR2 FQGNSA. CDR3 size: 18 residues. V lost 2 bases and J lost 2; bases outside the gene matches: 11. The CDR3 DNA is TGTGCCAGCAGCTTAACCGGGAGGAGGGCCTCTAACACCGGGGAGCTGTTTTTT. It specifies CASSLTGRRASNTGELFF.

This chain joins TRBV2 and TRBJ1-6, with D possibly TRBD1 on 6 matching bases. The CDR3 has 17 amino acids. V was pared by 6 bases and J by 6 bases, with 21 bases between. Germline assignment: CDR1 SNHLY and CDR2 FYNNEI. The CDR3 DNA is TGTGCCAGCAGCGCCCGGGGGGCAGGAGGAGGTAATTCACCCCTCCACTTT. This sequence encodes CASSARGAGGGNSPLHF.

The V and J genes are TRBV28 and TRBJ1-5, with 7 positions matching TRBD1. The CDR3 totals 14 residues. The trim removed 2 bases at V and 4 bases at J, leaving 2 bases unmatched. The germline V gene encodes CDR1 MDHEN and CDR2 SYDVKM. This chain's CDR3 is CASSLGTANQPQHF. CDR3 in DNA: TGTGCCAGCAGTTTAGGGACAGCAAATCAGCCCCAGCATTTT.

The rearrangement links TRBV28 to TRBJ1-4; 7 nucleotides agree with TRBD1. V lost 4 bases to trimming and J lost 5 bases; unmatched junction nucleotides: 4. The CDR3 consists of 14 residues. Germline lookup yields CDR1 MDHEN and CDR2 SYDVKM. CDR3 nucleotides: TGTGCCAGCAGTTCCGGGACAGCAAATGAAAAACTGTTTTTT. It codes for CASSSGTANEKLFF.

The V and J genes are TRBV19 and TRBJ1-2, with 9 bases fitting TRBD1. Germline CDR1 and CDR2: LNHDA and SQIVND (reference sequence). The CDR3 consists of 14 residues. Trimming took 5 bases from V and 2 from J; bases not matched to a gene: 3. This CDR3 reads CASSSGTGNYGYTF. The CDR3 region has the DNA TGTGCCAGTAGTTCTGGGACAGGGAACTATGGCTACACCTTC.

The rearrangement joins TRBV5-1 to TRBJ1-1; TRBD1 agrees at 12 bases. The CDR3 runs 15 residues. Trimming took 4 bases from V and 5 from J; bases not matched to a gene: 6. Germline V gene data show CDR1 as SGHRS and CDR2 as YFSETQ. The CDR3 nucleotides are TGCGCCAGCAGCCCGGGGACAGGGGGCGAGACTGAAGCTTTCTTT. It translates to CASSPGTGGETEAFF. Full variable domain (outside the CDR3, taken from reference TRBV5-1 and TRBJ1-1): KAGVTQTPRYLIKTRGQQVTLSCSPISGHRSVSWYQQTPGQGLQFLFEYFSETQRNKGNFPGRFSGRQFSNSRSEMNVSTLELGDSALYLCASSPGTGGETEAFFGQGTRLTVV.

This chain uses TRBV2 with TRBJ1-2, with D unclear. The V end was cut by 6 bases, the J end by 3 bases, with 17 bases between. Germline V CDR1 and CDR2: SNHLY, FYNNEI. The CDR3 is 15 amino acids. In nucleotides, the CDR3 is TGTGCCAGCAGGGATGACACGGGGAGAGACTATGGCTACACCTTC. It is translated as CASRDDTGRDYGYTF.